This T cell receptor beta chain was identified during a study of cytomegalovirus exposure and HLA in healthy donors. Overall study results and limits: In a later analysis, most CMV-associated TCR beta chains appeared HLA-restricted. There were several of the most significant clusters that appeared linked to common viral pathogens in a later analysis.

13 Jbeta primers and 60 Vbeta primers were used for the PCR. The data were produced by immunoSEQ multiplex PCR, yet TCRdb's version contains in-frame clones alone and is incomplete. Of more than 95,000 clones in the sample, 69% were seen once. This clone was observed a few times. No antigen is known for it. The CDR3 consists of 14 residues. Trimming removed 7 bases from V and 4 bases from J; junction bases left unmatched: 9. Germline loops: CDR1 SNHLY, CDR2 FYNNEI. The clonotype was recovered from a man aged 25-45 years in good health and CMV-seronegative. The sample comprised PBMCs. The V call is TRBV2, the J call TRBJ1-2; 7 bases match TRBD1. In DNA, the CDR3 is TGTGCCAGCACTAAGGGACAGCCTGTCTATGGCTACACCTTC. As protein: CASTKGQPVYGYTF.